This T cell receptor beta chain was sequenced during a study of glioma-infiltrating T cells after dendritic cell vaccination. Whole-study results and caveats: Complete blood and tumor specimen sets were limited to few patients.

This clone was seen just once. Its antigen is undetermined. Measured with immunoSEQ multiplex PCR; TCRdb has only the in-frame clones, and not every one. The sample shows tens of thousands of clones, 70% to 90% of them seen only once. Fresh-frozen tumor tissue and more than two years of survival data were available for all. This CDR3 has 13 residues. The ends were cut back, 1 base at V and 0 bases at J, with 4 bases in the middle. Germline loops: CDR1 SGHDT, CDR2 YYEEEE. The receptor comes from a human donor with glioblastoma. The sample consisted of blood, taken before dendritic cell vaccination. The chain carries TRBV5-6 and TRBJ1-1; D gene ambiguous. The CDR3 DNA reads TGTGCCAGCAGCTTGAGAGTGAACACTGAAGCTTTCTTT. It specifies CASSLRVNTEAFF.